This T cell receptor (beta chain) is from a study of human T cells and chemical hapten exposure. Time point here: pre-sensitization, week 0. The treatment: therapeutic diphenylcyclopropenone sensitization with weekly scalp DPC. This clonotype appeared many times. The CDR3 runs 16 residues. Germline CDR1 and CDR2: SEHNR and FQNEAQ (reference sequence). Trimming shortened V by 4 bases and J by 8 bases, and 20 bases separated the two germline ends. Individual cDNA molecules in this library carried unique molecular identifiers. TCRdb re-called the RACE reads with MiXCR, one entry per CDR3 protein. The sample lists approximately 60,000 distinct CDR3 sequences; around 11% were seen once.

The starting material was whole blood, obtained in connection with sensitization to the hapten diphenylcyclopropenone (DPC). The chain couples TRBV7-9 to TRBJ1-4, with unresolved D. The sequence was obtained from a woman between 40 and 55 years old with alopecia areata. Some clones in this sample may be carry-over from other donors' samples. CDR3 residues: CASSSSTAFRTEKLFF. The DNA for the CDR3 is TGTGCCAGCAGCTCTTCCACCGCATTTAGGACCGAAAAACTGTTTTTT.